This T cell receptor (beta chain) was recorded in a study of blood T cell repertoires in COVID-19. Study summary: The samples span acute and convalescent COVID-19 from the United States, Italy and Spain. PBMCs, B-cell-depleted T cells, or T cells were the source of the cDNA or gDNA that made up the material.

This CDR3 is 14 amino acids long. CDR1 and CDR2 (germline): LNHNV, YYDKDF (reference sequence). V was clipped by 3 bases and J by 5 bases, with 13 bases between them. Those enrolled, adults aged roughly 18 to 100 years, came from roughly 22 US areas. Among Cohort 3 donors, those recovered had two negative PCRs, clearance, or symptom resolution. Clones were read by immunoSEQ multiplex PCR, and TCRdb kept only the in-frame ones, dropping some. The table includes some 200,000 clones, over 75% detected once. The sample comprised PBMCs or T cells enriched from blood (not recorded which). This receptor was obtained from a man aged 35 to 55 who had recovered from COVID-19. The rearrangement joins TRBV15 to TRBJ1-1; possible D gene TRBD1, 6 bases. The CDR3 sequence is CATSSSGANTEAFF. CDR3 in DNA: TGTGCCACCAGCAGTTCAGGGGCAAATACTGAAGCTTTCTTT.